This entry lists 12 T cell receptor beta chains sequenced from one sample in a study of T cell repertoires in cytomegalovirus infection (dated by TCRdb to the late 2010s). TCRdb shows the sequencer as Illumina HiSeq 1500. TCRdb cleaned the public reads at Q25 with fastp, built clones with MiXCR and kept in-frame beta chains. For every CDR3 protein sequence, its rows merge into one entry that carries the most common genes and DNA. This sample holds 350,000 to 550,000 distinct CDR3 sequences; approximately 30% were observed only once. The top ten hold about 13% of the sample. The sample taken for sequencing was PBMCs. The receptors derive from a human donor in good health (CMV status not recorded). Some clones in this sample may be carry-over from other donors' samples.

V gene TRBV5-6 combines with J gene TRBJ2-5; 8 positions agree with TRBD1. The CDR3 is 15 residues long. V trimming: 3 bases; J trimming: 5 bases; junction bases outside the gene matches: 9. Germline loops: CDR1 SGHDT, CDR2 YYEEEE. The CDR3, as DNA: TGTGCCAGCAGCTCTACGGACAGGGTCTCGGAGACCCAGTACTTC. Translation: CASSSTDRVSETQYF. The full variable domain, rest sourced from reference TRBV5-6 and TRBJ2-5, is DAGVTQSPTHLIKTRGQQVTLRCSPKSGHDTVSWYQQALGQGPQFIFQYYEEEERQRGNFPDRFSGHQFPNYSSELNVNALLLGDSALYLCASSSTDRVSETQYFGPGTRLLVL.

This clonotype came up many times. The CDR3 here is CASSLAAFREDEQYF. CDR3 nucleotide sequence: TGTGCCAGCAGCTTAGCCGCTTTTCGCGAGGACGAGCAGTACTTC. V gene TRBV7-8 combines with J gene TRBJ2-7; D gene uncertain. V lost 0 bases, J lost 5 bases, and 14 bases lay in between. The germline gives CDR1 SGHVS, CDR2 FQNEAQ. The CDR3 is 15 residues long.

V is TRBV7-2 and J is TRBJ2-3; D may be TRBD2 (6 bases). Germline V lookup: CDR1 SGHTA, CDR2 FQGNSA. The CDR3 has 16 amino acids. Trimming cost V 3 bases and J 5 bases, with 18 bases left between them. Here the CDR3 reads CASSFSFAEGRDTQYF. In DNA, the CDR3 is TGTGCCAGCAGCTTTTCATTTGCGGAGGGGCGAGATACGCAGTATTTT.

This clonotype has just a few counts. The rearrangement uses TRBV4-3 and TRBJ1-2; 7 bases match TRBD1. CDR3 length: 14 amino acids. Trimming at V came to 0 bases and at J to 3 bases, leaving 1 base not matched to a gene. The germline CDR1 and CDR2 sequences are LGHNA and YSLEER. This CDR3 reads CASSQDDRDYGYTF. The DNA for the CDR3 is TGCGCCAGCAGCCAAGACGACAGGGACTATGGCTACACCTTC.

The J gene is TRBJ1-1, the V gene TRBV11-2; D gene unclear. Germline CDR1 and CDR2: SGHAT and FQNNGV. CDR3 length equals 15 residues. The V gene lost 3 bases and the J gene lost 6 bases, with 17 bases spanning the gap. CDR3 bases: TGTGCCAGCAGCTTGGAAGTGGGCGGCAAAGCTGAAGCTTTCTTT. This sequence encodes CASSLEVGGKAEAFF.

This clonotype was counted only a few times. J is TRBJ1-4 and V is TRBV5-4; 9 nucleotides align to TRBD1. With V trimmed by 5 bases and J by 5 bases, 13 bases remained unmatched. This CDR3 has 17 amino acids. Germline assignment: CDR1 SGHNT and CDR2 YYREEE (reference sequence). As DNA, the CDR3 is TGTGCCAGCAGTCCCGACTTGGGCGGGACAGGGAATGAAAAACTGTTTTTT. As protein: CASSPDLGGTGNEKLFF.

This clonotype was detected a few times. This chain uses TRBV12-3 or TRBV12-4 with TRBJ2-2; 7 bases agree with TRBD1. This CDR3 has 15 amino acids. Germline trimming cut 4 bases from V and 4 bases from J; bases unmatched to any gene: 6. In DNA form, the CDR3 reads TGTGCCAGCAGTTCAAGACAGGGTGGCACCGGGGAGCTGTTTTTT. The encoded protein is CASSSRQGGTGELFF.

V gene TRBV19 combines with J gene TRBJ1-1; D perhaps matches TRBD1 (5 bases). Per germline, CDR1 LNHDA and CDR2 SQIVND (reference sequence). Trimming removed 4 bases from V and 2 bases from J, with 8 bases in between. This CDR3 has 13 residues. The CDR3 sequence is CASSTRANTEAFF. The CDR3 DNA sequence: TGTGCCAGTAGTACCAGGGCTAACACTGAAGCTTTCTTT.

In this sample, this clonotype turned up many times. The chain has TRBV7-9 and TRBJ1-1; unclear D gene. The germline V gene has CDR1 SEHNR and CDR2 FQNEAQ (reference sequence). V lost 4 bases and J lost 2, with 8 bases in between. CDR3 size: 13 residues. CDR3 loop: CASSSNPNTEAFF. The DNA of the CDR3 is TGTGCCAGCAGCTCGAACCCAAACACTGAAGCTTTCTTT.

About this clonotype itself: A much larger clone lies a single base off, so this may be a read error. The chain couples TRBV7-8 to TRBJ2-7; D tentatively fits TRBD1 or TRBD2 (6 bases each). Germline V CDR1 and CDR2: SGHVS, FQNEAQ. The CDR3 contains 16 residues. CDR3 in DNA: TGTGACAGCAGCTTAGATGCGGGGCAGGGGTCCTACGAGCAGTACTTC. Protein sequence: CDSSLDAGQGSYEQYF. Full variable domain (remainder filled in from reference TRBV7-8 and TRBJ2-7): GAGVSQSPRYKVAKRGQDVALRCDPISGHVSLFWYQQALGQGPEFLTYFQNEAQLDKSGLPSDRFFAERPEGSVSTLKIQRTQQEDSAVYLCDSSLDAGQGSYEQYFGPGTRLTVT.

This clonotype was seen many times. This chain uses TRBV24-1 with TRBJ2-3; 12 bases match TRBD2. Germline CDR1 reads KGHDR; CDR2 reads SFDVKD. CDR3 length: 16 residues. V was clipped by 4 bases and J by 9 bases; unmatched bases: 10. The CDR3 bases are TGTGCCACCAGTGAGCGACTAGCGGGGGAACGAGACACGCAGTATTTT. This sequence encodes CATSERLAGERDTQYF.

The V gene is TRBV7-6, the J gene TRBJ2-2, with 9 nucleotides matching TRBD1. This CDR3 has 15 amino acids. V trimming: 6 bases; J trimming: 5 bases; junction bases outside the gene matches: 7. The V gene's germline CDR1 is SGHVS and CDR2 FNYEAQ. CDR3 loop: CASSRTGGATGELFF. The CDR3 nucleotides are TGTGCCAGCAGTAGAACAGGGGGCGCAACCGGGGAGCTGTTTTTT.